This TCR beta chain was identified during a study of blood T cell repertoires in COVID-19. Across the study: Researchers got acute and convalescent COVID-19 samples from the United States, Italy and Spain.

This CDR3 has 15 residues. V was cut by 10 bases and J by 2 bases, with 19 bases left in between. Germline values: CDR1 MNHEY, CDR2 SMNVEV (reference sequence). Original processing methods: Amplification of reference gene primers provided the estimated nucleated cell counts. The assay was immunoSEQ multiplex PCR, and TCRdb's table has in-frame clones only and misses some. That table is the source of V, J and clone size, and D and trimming were worked out from the DNA. Here the sample spans tens of thousands of clones, approximately 71% being singletons. Followed longitudinally, the Seattle patients had been enrolled during active infection.

Source material: peripheral blood. V usage is TRBV27 and J usage is TRBJ2-3; the D gene is possibly TRBD2 (7 bases). The TCR originated in a man in his 70s with COVID-19, enrolled during active disease. The CDR3 region has the DNA TGTGCCACCACCCTCTTCGGGGGGCTCACAGATACGCAGTATTTT. Translating gives CATTLFGGLTDTQYF.